The 4 T cell receptor beta chains reported below all come from one sample, sequenced in a study of shared clonotypes between healthy human individuals. Sequencing used immunoSEQ multiplex PCR; TCRdb keeps in-frame clones, though not all of them. The profile covers hundreds of thousands of clones, with roughly 72% appearing a single time and around 2% taken by the ten largest. Sequencing input: memory CD4+ T cells sorted from blood. Indicated subset: CD45RA-negative fraction. Source of these receptors: a woman under 40 in good health.

This clone has only one observation. The chain uses TRBV15 and TRBJ1-1; D is uncertain. The germline V gene encodes CDR1 LNHNV and CDR2 YYDKDF (reference sequence). The CDR3 is made up of 12 amino acids. Trimming removed 4 bases from V and 5 bases from J, with 8 bases in between. This chain's CDR3 is CATSNFKTEAFF. DNA of the CDR3: TGTGCCACCAGCAATTTCAAAACTGAAGCTTTCTTT.

This sequence joins TRBV6-1 and TRBJ2-7; D could derive from TRBD1 or TRBD2 (6 bases each). The ends were cut back, 6 bases at V and 2 bases at J, with 14 bases in the middle. CDR1 is MNHNS, CDR2 SASEGT, per germline. The CDR3 loop spans 14 amino acids. CDR3 loop: CASREGGVTYEQYF. CDR3 nucleotides: TGTGCCAGCAGAGAGGGGGGAGTAACCTACGAGCAGTACTTC.

This chain uses TRBV6-5 with TRBJ2-1; 11 positions match TRBD1. Germline values: CDR1 MNHEY, CDR2 SVGAGI. V gave up 2 bases and J gave up 7 bases; unmatched junction bases: 7. The CDR3 is made up of 16 amino acids. DNA of the CDR3: TGTGCCAGCAGTTACCGAGGGACAGGGGGTCGAAATGAGCAGTTCTTC. It translates to CASSYRGTGGRNEQFF.

The J gene is TRBJ2-7, the V gene TRBV6-5, with 9 bases identical to TRBD1. The CDR3 is 14 residues long. Germline values: CDR1 MNHEY, CDR2 SVGAGI. V was pared by 5 bases and J by 5 bases, with 7 bases of the junction left unmatched. The CDR3 DNA is TGTGCCAGCAGTCAAACCACAGGGGGCGACGAGCAGTACTTC. This gives the protein CASSQTTGGDEQYF.